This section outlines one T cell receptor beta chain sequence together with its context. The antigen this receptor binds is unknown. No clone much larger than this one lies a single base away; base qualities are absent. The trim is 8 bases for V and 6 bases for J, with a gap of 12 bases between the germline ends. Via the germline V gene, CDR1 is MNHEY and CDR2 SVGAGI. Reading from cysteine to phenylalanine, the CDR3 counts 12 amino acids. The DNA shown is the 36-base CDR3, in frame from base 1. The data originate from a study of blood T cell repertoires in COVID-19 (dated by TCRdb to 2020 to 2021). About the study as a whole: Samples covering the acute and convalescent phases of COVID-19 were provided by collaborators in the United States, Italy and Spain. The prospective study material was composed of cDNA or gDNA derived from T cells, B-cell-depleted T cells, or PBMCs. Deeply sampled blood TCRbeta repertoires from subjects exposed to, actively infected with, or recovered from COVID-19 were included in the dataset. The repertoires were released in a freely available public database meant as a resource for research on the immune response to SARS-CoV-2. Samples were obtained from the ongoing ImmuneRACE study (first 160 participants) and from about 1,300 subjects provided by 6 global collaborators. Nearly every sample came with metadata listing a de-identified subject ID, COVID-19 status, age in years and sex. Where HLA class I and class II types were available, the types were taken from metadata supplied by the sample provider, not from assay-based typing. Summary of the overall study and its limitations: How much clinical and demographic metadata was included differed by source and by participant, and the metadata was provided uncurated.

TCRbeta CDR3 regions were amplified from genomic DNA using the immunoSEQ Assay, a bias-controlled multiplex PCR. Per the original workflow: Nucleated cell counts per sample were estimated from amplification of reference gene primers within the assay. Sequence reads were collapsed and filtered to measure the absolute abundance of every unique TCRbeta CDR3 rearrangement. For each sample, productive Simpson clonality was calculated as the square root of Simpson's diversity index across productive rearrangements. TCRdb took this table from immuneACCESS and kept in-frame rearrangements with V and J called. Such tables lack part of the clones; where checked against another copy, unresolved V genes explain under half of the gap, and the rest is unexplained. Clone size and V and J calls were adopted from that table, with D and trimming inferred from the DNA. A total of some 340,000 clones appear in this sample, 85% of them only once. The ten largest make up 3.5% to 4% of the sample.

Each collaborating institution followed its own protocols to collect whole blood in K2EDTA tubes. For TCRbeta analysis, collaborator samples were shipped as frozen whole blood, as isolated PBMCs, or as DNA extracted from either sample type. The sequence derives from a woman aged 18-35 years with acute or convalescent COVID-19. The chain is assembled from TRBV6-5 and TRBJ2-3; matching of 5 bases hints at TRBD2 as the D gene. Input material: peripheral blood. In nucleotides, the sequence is TGTGCCAGCCGTCTCGGCGGGGATACGCAGTATTTT. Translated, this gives CASRLGGDTQYF.